This TCR beta chain came from a study of regulatory T cells in long-lasting Graves disease. Trimming cost V 5 bases and J 3 bases, with 8 bases left between them. The germline V gene encodes CDR1 MDHEN and CDR2 SYDVKM. The CDR3 sequence is 12 residues long. Arm-PCR of CDR3 regions and iRepertoire HTBI primers were the basis on which TCR beta libraries were built. TCRdb re-called the multiplex PCR reads through MiXCR, storing one row per CDR3 protein. The data contain fewer than 650,000 distinct CDR3 sequences, roughly 15% of them singletons. This clonotype has at least ten counts. Time point described: newly diagnosed GD, antithyroid drugs for less than 3 months. The TCR library was prepared using RNA isolated from PBMCs. This same sample was also taken into another study, of T cells in Graves' hyperthyroidism and ophthalmopathy. That source adds: A 13 V-J signature model discriminated ophthalmopathy versus stable hyperthyroidism.

This sample comprised peripheral blood mononuclear cells (PBMCs), obtained at new diagnosis, from a patient treated with antithyroid drugs. This clonotype was sampled from a woman between 25 and 40 years old with Graves disease. This chain joins TRBV28 and TRBJ2-7; D remains ambiguous. CDR3 sequence reads: CASSLSYYEQYF. Written as DNA, the CDR3 is TGTGCCAGCAGTCTCTCTTACTACGAGCAGTACTTC.